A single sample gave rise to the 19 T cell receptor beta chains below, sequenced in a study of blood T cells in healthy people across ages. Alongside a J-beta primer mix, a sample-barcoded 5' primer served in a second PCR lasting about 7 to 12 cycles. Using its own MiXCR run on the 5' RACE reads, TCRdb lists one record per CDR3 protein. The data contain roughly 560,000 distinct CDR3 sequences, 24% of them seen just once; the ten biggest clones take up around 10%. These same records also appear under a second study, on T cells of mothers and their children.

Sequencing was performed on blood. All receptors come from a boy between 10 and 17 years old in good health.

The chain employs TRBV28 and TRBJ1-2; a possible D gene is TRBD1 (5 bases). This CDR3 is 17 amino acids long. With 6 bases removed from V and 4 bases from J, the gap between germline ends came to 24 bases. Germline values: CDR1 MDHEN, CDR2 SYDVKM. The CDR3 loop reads CASSKGPPGQGSYGYTF. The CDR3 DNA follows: TGTGCCAGCAGCAAGGGGCCCCCAGGACAAGGGAGCTATGGCTACACCTTC.

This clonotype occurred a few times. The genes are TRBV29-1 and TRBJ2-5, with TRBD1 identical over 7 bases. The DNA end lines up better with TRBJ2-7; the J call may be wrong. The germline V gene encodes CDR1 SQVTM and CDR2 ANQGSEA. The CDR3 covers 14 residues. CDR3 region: CSVGSGGPFYEQYF. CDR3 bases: TGCAGCGTTGGTTCAGGGGGTCCTTTCTACGAGCAGTACTTC.

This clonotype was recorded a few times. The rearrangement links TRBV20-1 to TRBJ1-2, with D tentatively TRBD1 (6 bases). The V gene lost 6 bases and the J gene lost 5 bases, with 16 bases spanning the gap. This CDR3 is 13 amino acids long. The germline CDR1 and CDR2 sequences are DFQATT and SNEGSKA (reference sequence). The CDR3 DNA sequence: TGCAGTGCGCCGAGGGGGGAGAGGTATGGCTACACCTTC. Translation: CSAPRGERYGYTF.

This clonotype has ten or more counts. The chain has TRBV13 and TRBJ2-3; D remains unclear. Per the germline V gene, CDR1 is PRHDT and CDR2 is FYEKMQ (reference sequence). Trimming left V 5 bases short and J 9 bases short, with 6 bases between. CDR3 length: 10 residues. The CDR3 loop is CASSAGTQYF. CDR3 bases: TGTGCCAGCAGCGCCGGAACGCAGTATTTT.

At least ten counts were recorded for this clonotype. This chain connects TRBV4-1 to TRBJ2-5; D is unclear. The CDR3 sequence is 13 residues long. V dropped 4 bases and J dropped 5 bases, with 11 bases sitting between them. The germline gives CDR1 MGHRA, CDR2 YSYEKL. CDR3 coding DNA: TGCGCCAGCAGCCTCATACCCCGGGAGACCCAGTACTTC. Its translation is CASSLIPRETQYF.

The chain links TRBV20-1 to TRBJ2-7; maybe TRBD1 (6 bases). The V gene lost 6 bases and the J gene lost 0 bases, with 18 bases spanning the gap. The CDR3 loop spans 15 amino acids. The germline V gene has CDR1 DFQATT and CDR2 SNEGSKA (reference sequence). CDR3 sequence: CSASTGLRVSYEQYF. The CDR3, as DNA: TGCAGTGCGAGTACAGGGCTGCGGGTCTCCTACGAGCAGTACTTC.

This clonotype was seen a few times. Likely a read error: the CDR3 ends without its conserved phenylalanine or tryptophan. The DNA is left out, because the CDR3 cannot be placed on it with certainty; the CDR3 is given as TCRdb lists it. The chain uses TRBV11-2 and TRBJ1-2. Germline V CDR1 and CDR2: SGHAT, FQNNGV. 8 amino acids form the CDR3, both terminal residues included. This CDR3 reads CASSPRSV.

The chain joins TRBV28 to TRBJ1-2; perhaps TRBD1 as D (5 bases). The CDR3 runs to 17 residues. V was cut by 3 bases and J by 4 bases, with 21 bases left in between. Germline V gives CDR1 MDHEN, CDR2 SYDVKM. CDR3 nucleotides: TGTGCCAGCAGTTTTCCCCCAAAAACTCGACAGATCTATGGCTACACCTTC. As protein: CASSFPPKTRQIYGYTF.

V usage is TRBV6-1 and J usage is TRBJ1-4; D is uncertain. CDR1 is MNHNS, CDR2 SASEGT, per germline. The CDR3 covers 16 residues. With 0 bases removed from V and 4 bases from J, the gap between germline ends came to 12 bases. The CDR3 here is CASSEARASGNEKLFF. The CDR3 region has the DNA TGTGCCAGCAGTGAAGCTCGGGCCAGCGGTAATGAAAAACTGTTTTTT.

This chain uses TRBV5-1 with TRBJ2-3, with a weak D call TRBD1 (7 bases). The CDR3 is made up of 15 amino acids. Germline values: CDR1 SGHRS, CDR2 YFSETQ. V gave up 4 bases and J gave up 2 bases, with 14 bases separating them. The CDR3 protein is CASSPGDSITDTQYF. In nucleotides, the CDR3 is TGCGCCAGCAGCCCGGGGGACAGCATCACAGATACGCAGTATTTT.

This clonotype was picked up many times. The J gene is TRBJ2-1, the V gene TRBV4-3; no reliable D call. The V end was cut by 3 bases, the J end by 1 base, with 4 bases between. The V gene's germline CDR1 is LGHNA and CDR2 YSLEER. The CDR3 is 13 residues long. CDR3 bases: TGCGCCAGCAGCCAGGGGTCCTACAATGAGCAGTTCTTC. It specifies CASSQGSYNEQFF.

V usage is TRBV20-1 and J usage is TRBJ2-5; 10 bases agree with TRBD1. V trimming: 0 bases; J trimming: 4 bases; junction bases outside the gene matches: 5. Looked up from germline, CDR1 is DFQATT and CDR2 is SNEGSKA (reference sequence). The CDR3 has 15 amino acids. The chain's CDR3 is CSARDPGTGVETQYF. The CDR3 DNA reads TGCAGTGCTAGAGATCCCGGGACAGGGGTAGAGACCCAGTACTTC.

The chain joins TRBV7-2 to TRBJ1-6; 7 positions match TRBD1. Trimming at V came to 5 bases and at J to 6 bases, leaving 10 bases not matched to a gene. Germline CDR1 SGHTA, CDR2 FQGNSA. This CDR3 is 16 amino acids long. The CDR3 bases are TGTGCCAGCAGCACTCTCCGGCAGGGGGTTAATTCACCCCTCCACTTT. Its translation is CASSTLRQGVNSPLHF.

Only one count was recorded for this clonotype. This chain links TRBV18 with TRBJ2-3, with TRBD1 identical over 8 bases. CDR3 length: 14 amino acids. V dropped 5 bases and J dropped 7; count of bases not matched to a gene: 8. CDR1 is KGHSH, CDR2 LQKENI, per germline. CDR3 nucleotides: TGTGCCAGCTCATCTGACAGGGGAGTAAATACGCAGTATTTT. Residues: CASSSDRGVNTQYF.

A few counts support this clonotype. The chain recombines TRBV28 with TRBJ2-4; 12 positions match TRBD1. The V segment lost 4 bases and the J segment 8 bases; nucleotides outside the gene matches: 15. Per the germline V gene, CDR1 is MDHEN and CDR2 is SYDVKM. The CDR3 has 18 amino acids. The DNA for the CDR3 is TGTGCCAGCAGTTCTCCCACCGGGACAGGGGGCGCATTCGACATTCAGTACTTC. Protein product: CASSSPTGTGGAFDIQYF.

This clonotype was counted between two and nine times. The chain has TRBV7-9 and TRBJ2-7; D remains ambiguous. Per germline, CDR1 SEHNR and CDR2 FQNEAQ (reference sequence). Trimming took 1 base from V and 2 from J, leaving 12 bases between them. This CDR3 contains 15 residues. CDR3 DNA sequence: TGTGCCAGCAGCTTAGAGAGAGGACGGCCCTACGAGCAGTACTTC. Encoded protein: CASSLERGRPYEQYF.

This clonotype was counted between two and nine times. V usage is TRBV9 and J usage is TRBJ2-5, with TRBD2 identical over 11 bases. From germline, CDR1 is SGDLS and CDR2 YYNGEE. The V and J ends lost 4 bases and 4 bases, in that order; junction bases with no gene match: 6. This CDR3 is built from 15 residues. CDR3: CASSQLAGDGETQYF. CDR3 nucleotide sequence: TGTGCCAGCAGCCAACTAGCGGGAGACGGAGAGACCCAGTACTTC.

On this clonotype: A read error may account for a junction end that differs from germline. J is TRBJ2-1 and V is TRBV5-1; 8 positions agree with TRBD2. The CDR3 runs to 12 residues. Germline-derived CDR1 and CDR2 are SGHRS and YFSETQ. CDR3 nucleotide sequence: TGCGCCACCAGCGGGAGTAGCAATGAGCAGTTCTTC. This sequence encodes CATSGSSNEQFF.

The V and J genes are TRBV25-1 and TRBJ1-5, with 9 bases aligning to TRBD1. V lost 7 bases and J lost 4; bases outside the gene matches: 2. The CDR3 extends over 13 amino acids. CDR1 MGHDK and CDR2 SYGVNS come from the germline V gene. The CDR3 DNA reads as TGTGCCAGCACCGGACAGGGGAATCAGCCCCAGCATTTT. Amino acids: CASTGQGNQPQHF. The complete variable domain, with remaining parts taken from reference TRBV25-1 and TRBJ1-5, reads EADIYQTPRYLVIGTGKKITLECSQTMGHDKMYWYQQDPGMELHLIHYSYGVNSTEKGDLSSESTVSRIRTEHFPLTLESARPSHTSQYLCASTGQGNQPQHFGDGTRLSIL.